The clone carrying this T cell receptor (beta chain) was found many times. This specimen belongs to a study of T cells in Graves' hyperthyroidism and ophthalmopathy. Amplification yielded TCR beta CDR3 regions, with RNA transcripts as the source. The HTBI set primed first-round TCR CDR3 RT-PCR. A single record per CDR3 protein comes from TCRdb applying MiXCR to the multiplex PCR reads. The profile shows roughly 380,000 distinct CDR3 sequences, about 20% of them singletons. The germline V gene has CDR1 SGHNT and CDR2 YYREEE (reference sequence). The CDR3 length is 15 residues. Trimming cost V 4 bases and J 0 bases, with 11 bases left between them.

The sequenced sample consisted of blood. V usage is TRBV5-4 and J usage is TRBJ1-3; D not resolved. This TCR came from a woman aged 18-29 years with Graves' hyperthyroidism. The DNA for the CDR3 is TGTGCCAGCAGCCCTGGAGGGAGCTCTGGAAACACCATATATTTT. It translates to CASSPGGSSGNTIYF. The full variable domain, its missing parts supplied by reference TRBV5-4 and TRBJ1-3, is ETGVTQSPTHLIKTRGQQVTLRCSSQSGHNTVSWYQQALGQGPQFIFQYYREEENGRGNFPPRFSGLQFPNYSSELNVNALELDDSALYLCASSPGGSSGNTIYFGEGSWLTVV.